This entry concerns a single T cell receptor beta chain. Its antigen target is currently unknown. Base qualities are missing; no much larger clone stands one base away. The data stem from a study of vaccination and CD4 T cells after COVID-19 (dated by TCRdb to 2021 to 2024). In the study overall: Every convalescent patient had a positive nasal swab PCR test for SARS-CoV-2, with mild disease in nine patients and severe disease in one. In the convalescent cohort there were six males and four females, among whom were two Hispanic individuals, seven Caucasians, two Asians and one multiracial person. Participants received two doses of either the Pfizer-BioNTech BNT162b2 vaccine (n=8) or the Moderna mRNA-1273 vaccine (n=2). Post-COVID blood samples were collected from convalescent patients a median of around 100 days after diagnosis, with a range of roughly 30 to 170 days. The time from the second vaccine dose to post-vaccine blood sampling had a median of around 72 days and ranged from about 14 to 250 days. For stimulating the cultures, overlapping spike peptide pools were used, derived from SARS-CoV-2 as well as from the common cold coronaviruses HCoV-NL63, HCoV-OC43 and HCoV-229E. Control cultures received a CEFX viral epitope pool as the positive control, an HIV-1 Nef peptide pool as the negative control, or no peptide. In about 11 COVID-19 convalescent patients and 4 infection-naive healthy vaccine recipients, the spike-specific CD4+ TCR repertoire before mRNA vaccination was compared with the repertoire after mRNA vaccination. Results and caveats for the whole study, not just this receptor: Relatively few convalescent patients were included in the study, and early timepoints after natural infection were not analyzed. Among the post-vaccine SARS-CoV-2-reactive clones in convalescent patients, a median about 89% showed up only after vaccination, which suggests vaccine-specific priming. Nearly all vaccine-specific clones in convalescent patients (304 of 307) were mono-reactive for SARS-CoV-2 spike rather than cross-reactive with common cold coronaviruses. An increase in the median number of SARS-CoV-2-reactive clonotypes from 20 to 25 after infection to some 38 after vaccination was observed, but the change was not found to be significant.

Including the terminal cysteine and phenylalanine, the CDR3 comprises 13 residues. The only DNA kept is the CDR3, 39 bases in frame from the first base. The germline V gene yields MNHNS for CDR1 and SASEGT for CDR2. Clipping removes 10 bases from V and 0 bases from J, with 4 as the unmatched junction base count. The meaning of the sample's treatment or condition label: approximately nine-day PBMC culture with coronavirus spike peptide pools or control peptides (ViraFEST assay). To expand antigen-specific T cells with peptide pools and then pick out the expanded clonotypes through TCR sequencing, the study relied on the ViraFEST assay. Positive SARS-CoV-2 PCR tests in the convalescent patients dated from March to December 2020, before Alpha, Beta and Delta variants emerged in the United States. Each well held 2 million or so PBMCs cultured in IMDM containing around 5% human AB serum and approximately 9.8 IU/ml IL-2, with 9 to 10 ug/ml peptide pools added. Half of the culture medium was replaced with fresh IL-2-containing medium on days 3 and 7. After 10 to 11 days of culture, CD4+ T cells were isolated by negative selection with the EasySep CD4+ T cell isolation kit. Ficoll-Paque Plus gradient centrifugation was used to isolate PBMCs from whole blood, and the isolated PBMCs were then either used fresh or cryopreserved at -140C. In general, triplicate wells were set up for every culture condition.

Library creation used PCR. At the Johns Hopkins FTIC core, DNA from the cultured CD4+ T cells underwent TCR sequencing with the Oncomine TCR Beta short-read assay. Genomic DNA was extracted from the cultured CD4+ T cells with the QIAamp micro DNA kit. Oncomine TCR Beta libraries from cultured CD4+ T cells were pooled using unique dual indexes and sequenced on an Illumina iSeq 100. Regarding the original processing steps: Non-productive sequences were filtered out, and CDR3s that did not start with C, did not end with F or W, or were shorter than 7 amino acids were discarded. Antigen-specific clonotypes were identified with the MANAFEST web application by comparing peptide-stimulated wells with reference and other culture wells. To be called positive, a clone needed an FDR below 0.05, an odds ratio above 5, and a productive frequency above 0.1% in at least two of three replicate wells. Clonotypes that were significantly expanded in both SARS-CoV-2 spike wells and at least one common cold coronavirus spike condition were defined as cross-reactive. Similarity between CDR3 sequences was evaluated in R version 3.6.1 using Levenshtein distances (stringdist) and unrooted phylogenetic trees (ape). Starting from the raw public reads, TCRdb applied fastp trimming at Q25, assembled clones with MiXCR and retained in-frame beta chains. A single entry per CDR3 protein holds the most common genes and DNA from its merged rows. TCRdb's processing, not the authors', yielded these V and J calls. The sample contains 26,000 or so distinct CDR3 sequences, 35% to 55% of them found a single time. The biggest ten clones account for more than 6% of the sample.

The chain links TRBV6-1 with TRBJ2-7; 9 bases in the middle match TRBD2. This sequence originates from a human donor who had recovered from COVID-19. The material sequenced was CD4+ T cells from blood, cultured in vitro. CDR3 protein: CAISTSGSYEQYF. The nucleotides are TGTGCCATCTCGACTAGCGGCTCCTACGAGCAGTACTTC.